The next 25 T cell receptor beta chains were all read from a single sample in a study of control samples from healthy donors and cancer patients. Here immunoSEQ multiplex PCR was the method, and the copy in TCRdb shows in-frame clones only, minus some. The sample lists 94,000 or so clones, approximately 88% seen once, with about 36% in the top ten. Sequenced sample: PBMCs. The receptors were sampled from an older man with lung cancer.

The V gene is TRBV4-2, the J gene TRBJ1-4; 8 bases align to TRBD1. V lost 0 bases to trimming and J lost 1 base; unmatched junction nucleotides: 10. The CDR3 sequence is 19 residues long. Germline V gene lookup returns CDR1 LGHNA and CDR2 YNFKEQ. Here the CDR3 reads CASSQDWAGGGKTNEKLFF. CDR3 DNA: TGTGCCAGCAGCCAAGATTGGGCAGGGGGCGGGAAAACTAATGAAAAACTGTTTTTT.

V is TRBV5-4 and J is TRBJ2-1; D remains unclear. CDR3 length equals 14 residues. The germline V gene has CDR1 SGHNT and CDR2 YYREEE (reference sequence). Trimming removed 1 base at V and 0 bases at J, with 5 bases between. This CDR3 is CASSLKSSYNEQFF. The CDR3 nucleotides read TGTGCCAGCAGCTTGAAGAGCTCCTACAATGAGCAGTTCTTC.

Only one count was recorded for this clone. The chain has TRBV7-9 and TRBJ2-1; 9 bases are a match to TRBD1. With 7 bases clipped from V and 4 bases from J, the junction kept 11 bases outside the gene matches. The germline V gene has CDR1 SEHNR and CDR2 FQNEAQ (reference sequence). This CDR3 spans 16 amino acids. The CDR3 bases are TGTGCCAGCATCCCGGAGGGGACAGGGTTGTACAATGAGCAGTTCTTC. It specifies CASIPEGTGLYNEQFF.

The chain couples TRBV19 to TRBJ2-7; a weak D match, TRBD1 (5 bases). The CDR3 covers 13 residues. V was shortened by 2 bases and J by 7 bases, with 12 bases between the two germline ends. Per germline, CDR1 LNHDA and CDR2 SQIVND (reference sequence). CDR3 DNA sequence: TGTGCCAGTAGTATATCTTTGGGGCGGGAGCAGTACTTC. Its protein is CASSISLGREQYF. Supplemented by reference TRBV19 and TRBJ2-7, the full variable domain reads DGGITQSPKYLFRKEGQNVTLSCEQNLNHDAMYWYRQDPGQGLRLIYYSQIVNDFQKGDIAEGYSVSREKKESFPLTVTSAQKNPTAFYLCASSISLGREQYFGPGTRLTVT.

This sequence joins TRBV19 and TRBJ2-5; a weak D match, TRBD1 (5 bases). The germline CDR1 and CDR2 sequences are LNHDA and SQIVND (reference sequence). CDR3 length: 12 residues. V lost 6 bases and J 3 bases, leaving 8 bases between the germline ends. Here the CDR3 reads CASSREKETQYF. CDR3 nucleotides: TGTGCCAGTAGCAGGGAAAAAGAGACCCAGTACTTC.

The J gene is TRBJ2-7, the V gene TRBV5-4, with 8 bases fitting TRBD1. J gave up 7 bases and V 0 bases, and 3 bases lay outside the gene matches. CDR3 length: 13 residues. Germline CDR1 SGHNT, CDR2 YYREEE (reference sequence). CDR3 nucleotides: TGTGCCAGCAGCTTGGAGGACAGGGCTGAGCAGTACTTC. Protein sequence: CASSLEDRAEQYF.

DNA of the CDR3: TGTGCCAGCAGTTCGACAGGGGCGACGGCAGATACGCAGTATTTT. Translating gives CASSSTGATADTQYF. The chain links TRBV6-2 or TRBV6-3 to TRBJ2-3; 8 bases match TRBD1. CDR1 is MNHEY and CDR2 is SVGEGT in the germline V gene. Trimming at V came to 4 bases and at J to 4 bases, leaving 7 bases not matched to a gene. The CDR3 extends over 15 amino acids.

The V call is TRBV9, the J call TRBJ1-2; 8 positions match TRBD1. V gave up 3 bases and J gave up 10 bases; unmatched junction bases: 5. The germline V gene encodes CDR1 SGDLS and CDR2 YYNGEE. The CDR3 has 12 amino acids. DNA of the CDR3: TGTGCCAGCAGCGCAGGACAGGGCGACTACACCTTC. Translated: CASSAGQGDYTF.

V is TRBV6-5 and J is TRBJ2-1; D is possibly TRBD1 (5 bases). This CDR3 contains 13 residues. Germline V lookup: CDR1 MNHEY, CDR2 SVGAGI. Trimming left V 7 bases short and J 6 bases short, with 13 bases between. The DNA of the CDR3 is TGTGCCAGCAAAGGGGCATCTTTCAATGAGCAGTTCTTC. Its protein is CASKGASFNEQFF.

J is TRBJ2-7 and V is TRBV6-2 or TRBV6-3; the D is unclear. The germline gives CDR1 MNHEY, CDR2 SVGEGT. This CDR3 comprises 15 residues. Trimming removed 0 bases at V and 3 bases at J, with 12 bases between. The CDR3 sequence is CASSYSMTNIYEQYF. In nucleotides, the CDR3 is TGTGCCAGCAGTTACTCGATGACGAACATCTACGAGCAGTACTTC.

This clone was counted once. This rearrangement joins TRBV7-9 to TRBJ2-1; possibly TRBD2 for D (6 bases). The CDR3 covers 15 residues. Germline CDR1 and CDR2: SEHNR and FQNEAQ (reference sequence). V was cut by 5 bases and J by 3 bases, with 14 bases left in between. The CDR3: CASSPLSGGYNEQFF. DNA for the CDR3: TGTGCCAGCAGCCCCCTGTCCGGGGGCTACAATGAGCAGTTCTTC.

CDR3 sequence: CASIQDTGYGYTF. The CDR3 DNA follows: TGTGCCAGCATCCAAGACACAGGCTATGGCTACACCTTC. The chain carries TRBV2 and TRBJ1-2, with D perhaps TRBD1 (5 bases). The CDR3 totals 13 residues. Between the trimmed V and J ends, which lost 7 bases and 4 bases, there was a span of 13 bases. CDR1 is SNHLY, CDR2 FYNNEI, per germline. Looking up the rest from reference TRBV2 and TRBJ1-2 gives the full variable domain: EPEVTQTPSHQVTQMGQEVILRCVPISNHLYFYWYRQILGQKVEFLVSFYNNEISEKSEIFDDQFSVERPDGSNFTLKIRSTKLEDSAMYFCASIQDTGYGYTFGSGTRLTVV.

The chain links TRBV18 to TRBJ1-2; 9 positions agree with TRBD1. The CDR3 extends over 15 amino acids. The junction had 5 bases not matched to a gene; V was cut back by 3 bases and J by 3 bases. CDR1 is KGHSH, CDR2 LQKENI, per germline. CDR3 region: CASSPRDRVDYGYTF. CDR3 nucleotide sequence: TGTGCCAGCTCACCCCGGGACAGGGTGGACTATGGCTACACCTTC.

The rearrangement uses TRBV11-2 and TRBJ1-1; D gene uncertain. Per the germline V gene, CDR1 is SGHAT and CDR2 is FQNNGV. Trimming took 4 bases from V and 6 from J, leaving 12 bases between them. The CDR3 loop spans 13 amino acids. The CDR3 nucleotides read TGTGCCAGCAGCTACCGGGCCACGCCTGAAGCTTTCTTT. Protein sequence: CASSYRATPEAFF.

The V call is TRBV3-1 (or the pseudogene TRBV3-2), the J call TRBJ2-3; D gene ambiguous. Germline loops: CDR1 LGHDT, CDR2 YNNKEL (reference sequence). V lost 0 bases and J lost 6, with 7 bases in between. This CDR3 is built from 13 residues. Here the CDR3 DNA reads TGTGCCAGCAGCCAAGATCGTTCGGATACGCAGTATTTT. Translating gives CASSQDRSDTQYF.

The chain uses TRBV4-1 and TRBJ1-6; D is unclear. The CDR3 totals 17 residues. Trimming stripped 1 base from V and 6 bases from J, with 16 bases between. Germline-derived CDR1 and CDR2 are MGHRA and YSYEKL. CDR3 residues: CASSQGYRTESNSPLHF. CDR3 nucleotide sequence: TGCGCCAGCAGCCAAGGTTATAGGACGGAATCTAATTCACCCCTCCACTTT.

This clone was seen only a few times. The V and J genes are TRBV12-3 or TRBV12-4 and TRBJ1-2; no firm D call. Trimming left V 7 bases short and J 12 bases short, with 6 bases between. The CDR3 loop spans 8 amino acids. The CDR3 protein is CASKWDTF. The CDR3, as DNA: TGTGCCAGCAAGTGGGACACCTTC.

This chain connects TRBV19 to TRBJ1-2; perhaps TRBD1 as D (6 bases). The germline V and J ends were trimmed by 4 bases and 6 bases, with 18 bases remaining between them. The germline CDR1 and CDR2 sequences are LNHDA and SQIVND (reference sequence). The length of the CDR3 is 15 residues. The CDR3 nucleotides read TGTGCCAGTAGTAATGACAGGAGCCCCAGTGATGGCTACACCTTC. Translating it yields CASSNDRSPSDGYTF.

A few counts support this clone. This chain connects TRBV10-1 to TRBJ2-7, with 10 bases lining up with TRBD1. CDR3 length: 14 amino acids. Germline V lookup: CDR1 WNHNN, CDR2 SYGVQD (reference sequence). The trim removed 4 bases at V and 2 bases at J, leaving 2 bases unmatched. The CDR3 here is CASSVGTGAYEQYF. As DNA, the CDR3 is TGCGCCAGCAGTGTTGGGACAGGGGCCTACGAGCAGTACTTC.

The gene calls are TRBV6-5 and TRBJ1-4; 7 positions agree with TRBD1. J was trimmed by 8 bases and V by 6 bases; bases with no gene match: 12. Germline V gene sequence: CDR1 MNHEY, CDR2 SVGAGI. The CDR3 covers 15 residues. The CDR3 sequence: CASRITGAVGEKLFF. For the CDR3, the DNA is TGTGCCAGCAGGATCACAGGGGCGGTGGGGGAAAAACTGTTTTTT.

The chain carries TRBV5-4 and TRBJ2-6; possibly TRBD1 for D (6 bases). This CDR3 contains 18 residues. Trimming pared 4 bases from V and 0 bases from J, leaving 17 bases between. Germline V gene sequence: CDR1 SGHNT, CDR2 YYREEE (reference sequence). The CDR3 sequence: CASSLGAGAPSGANVLTF. DNA of the CDR3: TGTGCCAGCAGCCTCGGGGCAGGGGCTCCCTCTGGGGCCAACGTCCTGACTTTC.

This chain links TRBV9 with TRBJ2-7, with a weak D call TRBD2 (7 bases). With 4 bases removed from V and 6 bases from J, the gap between germline ends came to 20 bases. CDR3 length: 15 amino acids. In germline, CDR1 is SGDLS, CDR2 YYNGEE. CDR3 DNA sequence: TGTGCCAGCAGCCCCCGGAATGGGGGGGCGGCCGAGCAGTACTTC. Translating it yields CASSPRNGGAAEQYF. Using reference TRBV9 and TRBJ2-7 for the parts outside the CDR3, the full variable domain is DSGVTQTPKHLITATGQRVTLRCSPRSGDLSVYWYQQSLDQGLQFLIQYYNGEERAKGNILERFSAQQFPDLHSELNLSSLELGDSALYFCASSPRNGGAAEQYFGPGTRLTVT.

V and J are TRBV15 and TRBJ2-1; 10 bases fit TRBD2. Germline V gene data show CDR1 as LNHNV and CDR2 as YYDKDF (reference sequence). This CDR3 is 15 amino acids long. Losses at the gene ends were 0 bases for V and 7 bases for J; bases not matched to a gene: 3. The CDR3 nucleotides read TGTGCCACCAGCAGAGAATTAGCGGGGGGTAATGAGCAGTTCTTC. As protein: CATSRELAGGNEQFF.

This chain joins TRBV15 and TRBJ1-5; 9 bases fit TRBD1. V lost 1 base to trimming and J lost 6 bases; unmatched junction nucleotides: 10. The CDR3 length is 17 residues. Germline loops: CDR1 LNHNV, CDR2 YYDKDF (reference sequence). The CDR3 nucleotides read TGTGCCACCAGCAGAGCCGTTGGGGACAGGGATCGTCAGCCCCAGCATTTT. Protein: CATSRAVGDRDRQPQHF.

The chain joins TRBV19 to TRBJ1-5; tentatively, D is TRBD1 (5 bases). The V gene lost 3 bases and the J gene lost 2 bases, with 14 bases spanning the gap. The germline V gene has CDR1 LNHDA and CDR2 SQIVND (reference sequence). The CDR3 has 16 amino acids. The CDR3 coding sequence is TGTGCCAGTAGTATGTCCGGACAACCGCGCAATCAGCCCCAGCATTTT. Protein sequence: CASSMSGQPRNQPQHF.